The following is a T cell receptor (beta chain) sequence with its context. Antigen specificity is unknown. Germline CDR1 and CDR2: SGHTA and FQGNSA. This CDR3 spans 16 amino acids. V gave up 5 bases and J gave up 8 bases; unmatched junction bases: 12. The record originates from a study of shared clonotypes between healthy human individuals. Study-wide points: Relative to memory subsets, naive subsets generally showed larger estimated richness.

Negatively enriched CD4+ T cells were divided by CD45RA into naive and memory. The assay was carried out at the deep level. Using immunoSEQ multiplex PCR, the repertoire was profiled, and TCRdb retains in-frame clones only, with some absent. The table lists fewer than 3 million clones, about nine tenths of them singletons. Sequences were obtained from naive CD4+ T cells from PBMCs. As to subset: CD45RA+ positively selected. The chain is built from TRBV7-2 and TRBJ2-1, with 10 bases lining up with TRBD1. This TCR was sampled from a man between 18 and 29 years old in good health. Some clones in this sample may be carry-over from other donors' samples. The CDR3 DNA sequence: TGTGCCAGCAGCCGATCCCGGGACAGGGGACTCTATGAGCAGTTCTTC. Translating gives CASSRSRDRGLYEQFF. The full variable domain, rest sourced from reference TRBV7-2 and TRBJ2-1, is GAGVSQSPSNKVTEKGKDVELRCDPISGHTALYWYRQSLGQGLEFLIYFQGNSAPDKSGLPSDRFSAERTGGSVSTLTIQRTQQEDSAVYLCASSRSRDRGLYEQFFGPGTRLTVL.